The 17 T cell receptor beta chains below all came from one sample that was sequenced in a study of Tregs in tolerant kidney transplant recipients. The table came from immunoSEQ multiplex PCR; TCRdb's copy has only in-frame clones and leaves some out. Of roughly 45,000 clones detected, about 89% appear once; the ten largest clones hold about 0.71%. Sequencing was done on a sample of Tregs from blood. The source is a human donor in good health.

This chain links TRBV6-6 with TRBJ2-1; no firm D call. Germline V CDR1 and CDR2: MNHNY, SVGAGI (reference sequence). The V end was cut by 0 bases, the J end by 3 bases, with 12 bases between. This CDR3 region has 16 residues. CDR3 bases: TGTGCCAGCAGTTACTCGCTCAGAAGAAACTACAATGAGCAGTTCTTC. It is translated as CASSYSLRRNYNEQFF.

CDR3 amino acids: CASRPTWAYEQYF. In nucleotides, the CDR3 is TGCGCCAGCCGGCCCACTTGGGCTTACGAGCAGTACTTC. The chain links TRBV5-1 to TRBJ2-7; D not resolved. Per germline, CDR1 SGHRS and CDR2 YFSETQ. The CDR3 consists of 13 residues. The V and J ends lost 7 bases and 4 bases respectively, with 15 bases between them. Full variable domain (outside the CDR3, taken from reference TRBV5-1 and TRBJ2-7): KAGVTQTPRYLIKTRGQQVTLSCSPISGHRSVSWYQQTPGQGLQFLFEYFSETQRNKGNFPGRFSGRQFSNSRSEMNVSTLELGDSALYLCASRPTWAYEQYFGPGTRLTVT.

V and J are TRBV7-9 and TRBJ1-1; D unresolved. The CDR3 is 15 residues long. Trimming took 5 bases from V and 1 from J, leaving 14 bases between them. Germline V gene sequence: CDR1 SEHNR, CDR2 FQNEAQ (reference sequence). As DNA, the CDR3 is TGTGCCAGCAGCCCCCATTTTTCAGGGAACACTGAAGCTTTCTTT. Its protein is CASSPHFSGNTEAFF.

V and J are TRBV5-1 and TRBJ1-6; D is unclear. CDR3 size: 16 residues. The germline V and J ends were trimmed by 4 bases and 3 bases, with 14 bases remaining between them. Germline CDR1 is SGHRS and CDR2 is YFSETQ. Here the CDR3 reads CASSPQINLYNSPLHF. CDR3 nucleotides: TGCGCCAGCAGCCCACAGATAAACCTCTATAATTCACCCCTCCACTTT.

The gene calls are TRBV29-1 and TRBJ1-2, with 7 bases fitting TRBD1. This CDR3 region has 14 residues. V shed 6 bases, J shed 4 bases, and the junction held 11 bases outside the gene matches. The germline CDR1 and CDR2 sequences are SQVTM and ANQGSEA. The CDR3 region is CSVYRAGGGYGYTF. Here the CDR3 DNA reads TGCAGCGTGTACAGGGCAGGGGGAGGCTATGGCTACACCTTC.

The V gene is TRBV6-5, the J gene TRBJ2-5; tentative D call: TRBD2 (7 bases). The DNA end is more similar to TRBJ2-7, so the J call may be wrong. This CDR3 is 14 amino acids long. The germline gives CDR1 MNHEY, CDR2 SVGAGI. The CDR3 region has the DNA TGTGCCAGCAGTCGTCGGGGGGCTACCTACGAGCAGTACTTC. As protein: CASSRRGATYEQYF.

The CDR3 loop is CASSLSSTGPHGYTF. The CDR3 nucleotides are TGTGCCAGCAGCTTATCTTCGACAGGGCCCCATGGCTACACCTTC. The chain joins TRBV7-9 to TRBJ1-2; TRBD1 aligns across 7 bases. The CDR3 spans 15 residues. Unmatched junction bases numbered 9, after V lost 2 bases and J lost 6 bases. Germline V gene lookup returns CDR1 SEHNR and CDR2 FQNEAQ (reference sequence).

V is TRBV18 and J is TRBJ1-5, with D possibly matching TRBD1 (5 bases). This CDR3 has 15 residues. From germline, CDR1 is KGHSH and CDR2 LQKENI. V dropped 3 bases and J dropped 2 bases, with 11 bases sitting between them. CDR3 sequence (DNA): TGTGCCAGCTCACCCCAGGGTGGAGGCAATCAGCCCCAGCATTTT. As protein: CASSPQGGGNQPQHF.

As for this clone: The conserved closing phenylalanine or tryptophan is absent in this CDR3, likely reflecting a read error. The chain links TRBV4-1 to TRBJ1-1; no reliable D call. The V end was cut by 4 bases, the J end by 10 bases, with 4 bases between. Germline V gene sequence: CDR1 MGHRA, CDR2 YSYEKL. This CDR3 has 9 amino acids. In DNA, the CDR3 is TGCGCCAGCAGCCTAGCAGCTTTCCTT. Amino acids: CASSLAAFL.

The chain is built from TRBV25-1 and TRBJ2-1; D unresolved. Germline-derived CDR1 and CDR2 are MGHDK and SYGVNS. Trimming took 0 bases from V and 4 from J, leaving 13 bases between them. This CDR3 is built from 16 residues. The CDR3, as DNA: TGTGCCAGCAGTGAATATGGGGTCGCGGCTTACAATGAGCAGTTCTTC. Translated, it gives CASSEYGVAAYNEQFF. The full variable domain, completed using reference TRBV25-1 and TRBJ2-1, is EADIYQTPRYLVIGTGKKITLECSQTMGHDKMYWYQQDPGMELHLIHYSYGVNSTEKGDLSSESTVSRIRTEHFPLTLESARPSHTSQYLCASSEYGVAAYNEQFFGPGTRLTVL.

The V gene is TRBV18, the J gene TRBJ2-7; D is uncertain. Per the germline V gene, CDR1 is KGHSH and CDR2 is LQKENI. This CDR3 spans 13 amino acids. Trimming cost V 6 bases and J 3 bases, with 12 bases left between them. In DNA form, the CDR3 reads TGTGCCAGCTCCCCGGGCCCAAGCTACGAGCAGTACTTC. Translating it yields CASSPGPSYEQYF.

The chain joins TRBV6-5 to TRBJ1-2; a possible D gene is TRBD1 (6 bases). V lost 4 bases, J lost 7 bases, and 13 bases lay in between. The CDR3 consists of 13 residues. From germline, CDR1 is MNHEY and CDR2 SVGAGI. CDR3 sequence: CASSSTGYSGYTF. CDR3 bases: TGTGCCAGCAGTTCTACAGGGTATTCTGGCTACACCTTC.

The CDR3 nucleotides read TGTGCCAGCAGCAAGGACAGCCTAAATCAGCCCCAGCATTTT. Translated: CASSKDSLNQPQHF. The rearrangement uses TRBV7-2 and TRBJ1-5; D might be TRBD1 (6 bases). CDR1 is SGHTA and CDR2 is FQGNSA in the germline V gene. V gave up 5 bases and J gave up 4 bases, with 12 bases separating them. There are 14 residues in the CDR3.

The CDR3, as DNA: TGTGCCAGCAGGATACAGGGAAACTATGGCTACACCTTC. Protein product: CASRIQGNYGYTF. The V and J genes are TRBV6-1 and TRBJ1-2; D is perhaps TRBD1 (6 bases). The CDR3 is 13 residues long. Trimming removed 6 bases at V and 2 bases at J, with 10 bases between. The V gene's germline CDR1 is MNHNS and CDR2 SASEGT.

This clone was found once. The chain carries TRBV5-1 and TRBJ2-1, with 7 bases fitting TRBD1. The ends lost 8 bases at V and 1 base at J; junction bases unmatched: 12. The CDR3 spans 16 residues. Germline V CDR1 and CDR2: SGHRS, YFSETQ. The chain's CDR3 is CASSSRGGGSYNEQFF. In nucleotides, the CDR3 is TGCGCCAGTTCAAGCCGAGGGGGCGGTTCCTACAATGAGCAGTTCTTC.

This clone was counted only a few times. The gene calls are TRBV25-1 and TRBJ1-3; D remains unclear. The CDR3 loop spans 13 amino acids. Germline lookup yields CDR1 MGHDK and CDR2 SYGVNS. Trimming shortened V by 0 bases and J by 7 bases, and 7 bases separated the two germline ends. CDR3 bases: TGTGCCAGCAGTGAATATTGGTCGAACACCATATATTTT. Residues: CASSEYWSNTIYF.

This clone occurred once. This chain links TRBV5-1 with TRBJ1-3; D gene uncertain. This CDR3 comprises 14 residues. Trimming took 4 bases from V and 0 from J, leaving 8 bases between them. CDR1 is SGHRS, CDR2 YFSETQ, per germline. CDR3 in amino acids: CASSPMSSGNTIYF. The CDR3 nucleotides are TGCGCCAGCAGCCCCATGAGCTCTGGAAACACCATATATTTT. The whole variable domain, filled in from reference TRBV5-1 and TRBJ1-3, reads KAGVTQTPRYLIKTRGQQVTLSCSPISGHRSVSWYQQTPGQGLQFLFEYFSETQRNKGNFPGRFSGRQFSNSRSEMNVSTLELGDSALYLCASSPMSSGNTIYFGEGSWLTVV.